Presented here are 26 T cell receptor beta chains from one specimen sequenced in a study of vaccination effects on CD4 cells after COVID-19. Within the ViraFEST assay, antigen-specific CD4+ T cells underwent expansion with viral peptide pools prior to sequencing. After less than twelve days in culture, the CD4+ T cells were isolated. Their antigen targets remain unknown. Some clones are missing from TCRdb's copy, which holds only in-frame ones; the method was immunoSEQ multiplex PCR. The table shows 50,000 to 65,000 clones, with approximately 80% occurring only once. The specimen comprised CD4+ T cells from PBMCs cultured with HCoV-229E spike peptides, sampled before COVID-19 vaccination. These receptors originate from a human donor who received a COVID-19 vaccine.

The V gene is TRBV5-6, the J gene TRBJ2-6, with 9 nucleotides matching TRBD1. The germline gives CDR1 SGHDT, CDR2 YYEEEE. CDR3 size: 18 residues. V was clipped by 0 bases and J by 1 base; unmatched bases: 5. The CDR3 DNA reads as TGTGCCAGCAGCTTGGTTCGCGACAGGGGGTCTGGGGCCAACGTCCTGACTTTC. Its translation: CASSLVRDRGSGANVLTF.

The rearrangement uses TRBV2 and TRBJ1-2; tentatively, D is TRBD1 (5 bases). V shed 9 bases and J shed 3 bases, with 26 bases lying between them. CDR1 SNHLY and CDR2 FYNNEI come from the germline V gene. CDR3 size: 17 residues. The CDR3 DNA is TGTGCCAGTAAAAGAAGGGGTGGGGCCGGGGTGGACTATGGCTACACCTTC. Its protein is CASKRRGGAGVDYGYTF. The full variable domain, rest sourced from reference TRBV2 and TRBJ1-2, is EPEVTQTPSHQVTQMGQEVILRCVPISNHLYFYWYRQILGQKVEFLVSFYNNEISEKSEIFDDQFSVERPDGSNFTLKIRSTKLEDSAMYFCASKRRGGAGVDYGYTFGSGTRLTVV.

CDR3 loop: CATSEAGTGIYGYTF. CDR3 in DNA: TGTGCCACCAGTGAGGCCGGGACAGGGATCTATGGCTACACCTTC. J is TRBJ1-2 and V is TRBV24-1; 9 positions agree with TRBD1. This CDR3 spans 15 amino acids. The germline V gene has CDR1 KGHDR and CDR2 SFDVKD. V shed 4 bases, J shed 4 bases, and the junction held 6 bases outside the gene matches.

The genes are TRBV9 and TRBJ1-1; D perhaps matches TRBD1 (5 bases). This CDR3 region has 15 residues. V was pared by 5 bases and J by 4 bases, with 18 bases between. Germline-derived CDR1 and CDR2 are SGDLS and YYNGEE. CDR3: CASSITLGASTEAFF. CDR3 DNA sequence: TGTGCCAGCAGTATTACTCTAGGGGCGAGCACTGAAGCTTTCTTT.

The DNA of the CDR3 is TGTGCCAGCAGCCATAGCCACACCATATATTTT. It yields the protein CASSHSHTIYF. This chain uses TRBV3-1 (or the pseudogene TRBV3-2) with TRBJ1-3, with D unclear. The V and J ends lost 3 bases and 8 bases respectively, with 5 bases between them. Germline assignment: CDR1 LGHDT and CDR2 YNNKEL (reference sequence). The CDR3 is 11 residues long.

V gene TRBV6-5 combines with J gene TRBJ2-6, with D unresolved. The CDR3 covers 15 residues. The V end was cut by 1 base, the J end by 1 base, with 5 bases between. Germline V gene data show CDR1 as MNHEY and CDR2 as SVGAGI. Here the CDR3 reads CASSYWLSGANVLTF. The DNA of the CDR3 is TGTGCCAGCAGTTACTGGCTTTCTGGGGCCAACGTCCTGACTTTC.

This clone was seen a single time. The rearrangement uses TRBV18 and TRBJ2-3; D is uncertain. Germline CDR1 is KGHSH and CDR2 is LQKENI. Trimming pared 3 bases from V and 4 bases from J, leaving 8 bases between. CDR3 length equals 13 residues. CDR3 region: CASSPTRADTQYF. Written as DNA, the CDR3 is TGTGCCAGCTCACCCACGAGAGCAGATACGCAGTATTTT.

CDR3 DNA: TGTGCCAGCAGTTACTCTGGCGGAAGAGAGACCCAGTACTTC. As protein: CASSYSGGRETQYF. The V call is TRBV6-2 or TRBV6-3, the J call TRBJ2-5; no firm D call. This CDR3 spans 14 amino acids. Trimming cost V 0 bases and J 4 bases, with 9 bases left between them. The V gene's germline CDR1 is MNHEY and CDR2 SVGEGT.

The genes are TRBV3-1 (or the pseudogene TRBV3-2) and TRBJ1-5, with TRBD1 as a possible D gene (6 bases). V was pared by 0 bases and J by 6 bases, with 9 bases between. Germline CDR1 LGHDT, CDR2 YNNKEL (reference sequence). The CDR3 length is 14 residues. DNA for the CDR3: TGTGCCAGCAGCCAAGATTGGGGGGCTCAGCCCCAGCATTTT. As protein: CASSQDWGAQPQHF.

The rearrangement links TRBV10-3 to TRBJ2-5; 12 nucleotides line up with TRBD2. The CDR3 runs 15 residues. CDR1 and CDR2 (germline): ENHRY, SYGVKD. V shed 8 bases, J shed 3 bases, and the junction held 7 bases outside the gene matches. The CDR3: CAIGRTSGKEETQYF. The CDR3 nucleotides read TGTGCCATCGGGAGGACTAGCGGGAAAGAAGAGACCCAGTACTTC.

The V gene is TRBV7-8, the J gene TRBJ1-2; a weak D match, TRBD1 (5 bases). Trimming removed 2 bases from V and 5 bases from J, with 9 bases in between. Germline CDR1 SGHVS, CDR2 FQNEAQ. The CDR3 covers 13 residues. CDR3 DNA sequence: TGTGCCAGCAGCTTAATGACAGCATATGGCTACACCTTC. This codes for CASSLMTAYGYTF.

The V gene is TRBV6-2 or TRBV6-3, the J gene TRBJ2-1; 7 bases are a match to TRBD1. This CDR3 region has 14 residues. Germline values: CDR1 MNHEY, CDR2 SVGEGT. The ends lost 4 bases at V and 0 bases at J; junction bases unmatched: 0. DNA of the CDR3: TGTGCCAGCAGTTCAGGGGGCTCCTACAATGAGCAGTTCTTC. It is translated as CASSSGGSYNEQFF.

V is TRBV2 and J is TRBJ2-3, with TRBD1 as a possible D gene (6 bases). CDR1 SNHLY and CDR2 FYNNEI come from the germline V gene. The CDR3 extends over 14 amino acids. V was clipped by 6 bases and J by 2 bases, with 12 bases between them. For the CDR3, the DNA is TGTGCCAGCAGGGACAGAACATCCACAGATACGCAGTATTTT. Protein product: CASRDRTSTDTQYF. The full variable domain, in which reference TRBV2 and TRBJ2-3 provide the parts outside the CDR3, is EPEVTQTPSHQVTQMGQEVILRCVPISNHLYFYWYRQILGQKVEFLVSFYNNEISEKSEIFDDQFSVERPDGSNFTLKIRSTKLEDSAMYFCASRDRTSTDTQYFGPGTRLTVL.

V gene TRBV5-1 combines with J gene TRBJ1-1, with D perhaps matching TRBD1 (5 bases). V was pared by 2 bases and J by 2 bases, with 10 bases between. From germline, CDR1 is SGHRS and CDR2 YFSETQ. The CDR3 has 14 amino acids. The CDR3 reads CASSFDSRNTEAFF. Here the CDR3 DNA reads TGCGCCAGCAGCTTCGACAGTCGTAACACTGAAGCTTTCTTT.

CDR3 loop: CASSILGSRKNIQYF. The CDR3 DNA is TGTGCCAGTAGTATTTTGGGATCACGCAAAAACATTCAGTACTTC. V gene TRBV19 combines with J gene TRBJ2-4; no clear D gene. V was clipped by 3 bases and J by 3 bases, with 12 bases between them. From germline, CDR1 is LNHDA and CDR2 SQIVND (reference sequence). The CDR3 totals 15 residues.

The chain links TRBV18 to TRBJ2-7; perhaps TRBD2 as D (6 bases). V lost 2 bases and J lost 5, with 7 bases in between. This CDR3 contains 12 residues. Germline V gene sequence: CDR1 KGHSH, CDR2 LQKENI. The CDR3 loop is CASSPGGDEQYV. As DNA, the CDR3 is TGTGCCAGCTCACCAGGAGGGGACGAGCAGTACGTC.

This clone was detected once. The genes are TRBV28 and TRBJ1-1; 7 nucleotides agree with TRBD1. The junction had 4 bases not matched to a gene; V was cut back by 3 bases and J by 0 bases. The CDR3 sequence is 15 residues long. Germline CDR1 and CDR2: MDHEN and SYDVKM. CDR3 bases: TGTGCCAGCAGTTTCTGGGGACAGATGAACACTGAAGCTTTCTTT. It translates to CASSFWGQMNTEAFF.

On this clone itself: Other DNA sequences in the sample encode the same CDR3. V is TRBV5-1 and J is TRBJ1-1, with D perhaps matching TRBD1 (5 bases). V was shortened by 2 bases and J by 1 base, with 9 bases between the two germline ends. Germline-derived CDR1 and CDR2 are SGHRS and YFSETQ. The CDR3 sequence is 14 residues long. Here the CDR3 DNA reads TGCGCCAGCAGCTTTCTCCAGGGGAACACTGAAGCTTTCTTT. Encoded protein: CASSFLQGNTEAFF.

V usage is TRBV19 and J usage is TRBJ2-5, with 7 bases lining up with TRBD1. Trimming took 1 base from V and 5 from J; bases not matched to a gene: 4. In germline, CDR1 is LNHDA, CDR2 SQIVND (reference sequence). This CDR3 is 14 amino acids long. The CDR3 DNA reads as TGTGCCAGTAGTATAGGGGACAGTCGGGAGACCCAGTACTTC. Its translation: CASSIGDSRETQYF.

The V and J genes are TRBV28 and TRBJ2-7; TRBD1 matches 11 bases. The ends lost 5 bases at V and 4 bases at J; junction bases unmatched: 7. The CDR3 has 15 residues. Germline V gene lookup returns CDR1 MDHEN and CDR2 SYDVKM. CDR3: CASSVLGQGDYEQYV. The CDR3 region has the DNA TGTGCCAGCAGTGTACTGGGACAGGGGGATTACGAGCAGTACGTC.

The chain combines TRBV6-5 with TRBJ2-7; tentatively, D is TRBD1 or TRBD2 (5 bases each). Germline CDR1 is MNHEY and CDR2 is SVGAGI. This CDR3 is built from 15 residues. Trimming pared 2 bases from V and 0 bases from J, leaving 11 bases between. The DNA of the CDR3 is TGTGCCAGCAGTTACGGGACGTACTACTCCTACGAGCAGTACGTC. Its translation is CASSYGTYYSYEQYV.

V and J are TRBV7-8 and TRBJ2-7; maybe TRBD1 (6 bases). This CDR3 contains 16 residues. Germline V gene data show CDR1 as SGHVS and CDR2 as FQNEAQ. V dropped 1 base and J dropped 0 bases, with 13 bases sitting between them. The chain's CDR3 is CASSLERQGHSYEQYV. The CDR3 DNA follows: TGTGCCAGCAGCTTAGAGCGGCAGGGGCACTCCTACGAGCAGTACGTC.

V usage is TRBV18 and J usage is TRBJ1-5; tentative D call: TRBD1 (5 bases). Germline V gives CDR1 KGHSH, CDR2 LQKENI. The CDR3 is made up of 15 amino acids. Trimming cost V 3 bases and J 6 bases, with 15 bases left between them. DNA of the CDR3: TGTGCCAGCTCACCGCTGTCGGGTCAGGGTCAGCCCCAGCATTTT. Its translation: CASSPLSGQGQPQHF.

The gene calls are TRBV24-1 and TRBJ2-5; D possibly matches TRBD1 or TRBD2 (6 bases each). The germline gives CDR1 KGHDR, CDR2 SFDVKD. V lost 5 bases, J lost 1 base, and 13 bases lay in between. This CDR3 region has 15 residues. In DNA form, the CDR3 reads TGTGCCACCAGTGTCGGGGGCGCCTTCCAAGAGACCCAGTACTTC. Amino acid sequence: CATSVGGAFQETQYF.

This chain links TRBV9 with TRBJ2-1, with D maybe TRBD1 (5 bases). The CDR3 is 16 amino acids. Germline-derived CDR1 and CDR2 are SGDLS and YYNGEE. Trimming took off 0 bases at V and 0 bases at J, with 10 bases between the two ends. DNA of the CDR3: TGTGCCAGCAGCGTAGTCCCGGACAACTCCTACAATGAGCAGTTCTTC. Translating it yields CASSVVPDNSYNEQFF.

The chain links TRBV18 to TRBJ2-5, with 8 bases fitting TRBD2. Germline lookup yields CDR1 KGHSH and CDR2 LQKENI. This CDR3 has 17 residues. The V and J ends lost 3 bases and 1 base, in that order; junction bases with no gene match: 10. The CDR3 DNA is TGTGCCAGCTCACCTCTAGGGAGCGGGGGCCTCCAAGAGACCCAGTACTTC. It encodes CASSPLGSGGLQETQYF.